The 27 T cell receptor beta chains reported below all come from one sample, sequenced in a study of blood T cell repertoires in COVID-19. Here immunoSEQ multiplex PCR was the method, and the copy in TCRdb shows in-frame clones only, minus some. This table holds about 350,000 clones, approximately 89% found once. Input material: peripheral blood. All receptors come from a woman aged 55-75 years with COVID-19, enrolled during active disease.

V and J are TRBV3-1 (or the pseudogene TRBV3-2) and TRBJ2-7, with D perhaps TRBD1 (6 bases). The CDR3 is 13 residues long. Trimming shortened V by 7 bases and J by 5 bases, and 15 bases separated the two germline ends. Germline assignment: CDR1 LGHDT and CDR2 YNNKEL (reference sequence). The DNA for the CDR3 is TGTGCCAGCACCCGCCAGGGGTACCACGAGCAGTACTTC. It codes for CASTRQGYHEQYF.

This clone has only a few counts. The chain employs TRBV27 and TRBJ1-2; no firm D call. The CDR3 is 14 residues long. CDR1 is MNHEY and CDR2 is SMNVEV in the germline V gene (reference sequence). Trimming shortened V by 5 bases and J by 7 bases, and 17 bases separated the two germline ends. For the CDR3, the DNA is TGTGCCAGCAGTGCCTCCGGGGTGTCAAGTGGCTACACCTTC. Protein sequence: CASSASGVSSGYTF.

The chain links TRBV24-1 to TRBJ2-2, with a weak D call TRBD2 (6 bases). In germline, CDR1 is KGHDR, CDR2 SFDVKD. The V end was cut by 3 bases, the J end by 2 bases, with 12 bases between. This CDR3 has 16 residues. CDR3 sequence: CATSDGTWANTGELFF. DNA of the CDR3: TGTGCCACCAGTGATGGGACTTGGGCAAACACCGGGGAGCTGTTTTTT.

This clone is a singleton in its sample. The rearrangement links TRBV6-4 to TRBJ1-1; D is ambiguous. This CDR3 contains 13 residues. In germline, CDR1 is MRHNA, CDR2 SNTAGT. V lost 5 bases, J lost 2 bases, and 9 bases lay in between. The CDR3 DNA reads TGTGCCAGCAGTCCGGGTCGTAACACTGAAGCTTTCTTT. Encoded protein: CASSPGRNTEAFF.

This clone appeared a single time. The chain recombines TRBV5-1 with TRBJ1-1; weak D call: TRBD1 (6 bases). The CDR3 runs to 14 residues. The V and J ends lost 4 bases and 1 base respectively, with 11 bases between them. Germline V CDR1 and CDR2: SGHRS, YFSETQ. The CDR3 DNA follows: TGCGCCAGCAGCGCCGGACAGACGAACACTGAAGCTTTCTTT. Its translation: CASSAGQTNTEAFF.

The chain employs TRBV28 and TRBJ2-7, with a weak D call TRBD2 (7 bases). Germline V gene lookup returns CDR1 MDHEN and CDR2 SYDVKM. V was pared by 7 bases and J by 5 bases, with 18 bases between. The length of the CDR3 is 14 residues. The CDR3 reads CASTPEGGVHEQYF. The CDR3 DNA follows: TGTGCCAGCACCCCGGAGGGGGGGGTCCACGAGCAGTACTTC.

This chain uses TRBV28 with TRBJ2-7; D perhaps matches TRBD2 (5 bases). Trimming shortened V by 6 bases and J by 1 base, and 10 bases separated the two germline ends. The CDR3 is 13 residues long. Germline values: CDR1 MDHEN, CDR2 SYDVKM. The CDR3 sequence is CASSGSGSYEQYF. CDR3 nucleotides: TGTGCCAGCAGCGGCAGCGGTTCCTACGAGCAGTACTTC.

The chain carries TRBV5-1 and TRBJ2-2, with 10 bases lining up with TRBD1. V was pared by 3 bases and J by 9 bases, with 11 bases of the junction left unmatched. Germline CDR1 reads SGHRS; CDR2 reads YFSETQ. The CDR3 totals 16 residues. The CDR3 sequence: CASSSGYGTGDWELFF. The CDR3 DNA sequence: TGCGCCAGCAGCTCAGGGTATGGGACAGGGGACTGGGAGCTGTTTTTT.

The rearrangement links TRBV7-9 to TRBJ2-7, with D perhaps TRBD2 (5 bases). CDR3 size: 14 residues. V lost 6 bases to trimming and J lost 2 bases, with 14 bases between them. Germline assignment: CDR1 SEHNR and CDR2 FQNEAQ (reference sequence). The CDR3 sequence is CASRSGMGAYEQYF. The CDR3, as DNA: TGTGCCAGCAGGTCGGGAATGGGCGCCTACGAGCAGTACTTC.

V gene TRBV19 combines with J gene TRBJ1-2; 8 positions match TRBD1. Trimming at V came to 10 bases and at J to 8 bases, leaving 15 bases not matched to a gene. The CDR3 loop spans 14 amino acids. Germline V gives CDR1 LNHDA, CDR2 SQIVND (reference sequence). The CDR3 region has the DNA TGTGCCACATCCATAGCGACAGGGGTTCGAGGCTACACCTTC. This sequence encodes CATSIATGVRGYTF.

V gene TRBV6-1 combines with J gene TRBJ2-5, with 7 positions matching TRBD2. CDR1 and CDR2 (germline): MNHNS, SASEGT. After removal of 2 bases from V and 3 bases from J, the junction contained 12 bases not matched to a gene. The CDR3 has 17 residues. In DNA, the CDR3 is TGTGCCAGCAGTGAATGGCAGGATGCGGCGGGGGAAGAGACCCAGTACTTC. Translation: CASSEWQDAAGEETQYF.

This clone occurred once. The rearrangement links TRBV7-6 to TRBJ1-5; perhaps TRBD1 as D (6 bases). Trimming took 2 bases from V and 0 from J, leaving 17 bases between them. From germline, CDR1 is SGHVS and CDR2 FNYEAQ. This CDR3 has 18 residues. The CDR3 DNA reads TGTGCCAGCAGCTTAATCCGGACAGAAACCCATAGCAATCAGCCCCAGCATTTT. It codes for CASSLIRTETHSNQPQHF.

This chain links TRBV24-1 with TRBJ1-2; 11 bases match TRBD1. The ends lost 9 bases at V and 8 bases at J; junction bases unmatched: 10. The CDR3 covers 14 residues. Germline V gives CDR1 KGHDR, CDR2 SFDVKD. The chain's CDR3 is CATGTGGSSDGYTF. Written as DNA, the CDR3 is TGTGCCACCGGGACAGGGGGTTCTTCCGACGGCTACACCTTC.

This rearrangement joins TRBV9 to TRBJ1-3; no definite D call. Germline CDR1 SGDLS, CDR2 YYNGEE. Trimming took off 4 bases at V and 0 bases at J, with 11 bases between the two ends. The CDR3 sequence is 15 residues long. The CDR3 protein is CASSTSDSSGNTIYF. CDR3 DNA: TGTGCCAGCAGCACCTCAGATTCCTCTGGAAACACCATATATTTT.

This chain joins TRBV12-5 and TRBJ2-7, with 8 positions matching TRBD1. The CDR3 length is 13 residues. The J segment lost 7 bases and the V segment lost 6 bases, leaving 8 bases of the junction unmatched. CDR1 is LGHNT, CDR2 FRNRAP, per germline. CDR3 nucleotide sequence: TGTGCTAGTGGACAGACAGGGGCGGGGGAGCAGTACTTC. Its protein product is CASGQTGAGEQYF.

This chain links TRBV28 with TRBJ1-6, with D possibly TRBD1 on 6 matching bases. V was clipped by 7 bases and J by 10 bases, with 20 bases between them. The CDR3 totals 15 residues. The V gene's germline CDR1 is MDHEN and CDR2 SYDVKM. CDR3 residues: CASNGTPKTLSPLHF. The DNA of the CDR3 is TGTGCCAGCAATGGGACACCCAAAACCCTATCACCCCTCCACTTT. Filled out from reference TRBV28 and TRBJ1-6, the complete variable domain reads DVKVTQSSRYLVKRTGEKVFLECVQDMDHENMFWYRQDPGLGLRLIYFSYDVKMKEKGDIPEGYSVSREKKERFSLILESASTNQTSMYLCASNGTPKTLSPLHFGNGTRLTVT.

This clone was found a few times. The V gene is TRBV2, the J gene TRBJ2-1; 7 bases are shared with TRBD1. In germline, CDR1 is SNHLY, CDR2 FYNNEI. J gave up 7 bases and V 7 bases, and 7 bases lay outside the gene matches. The CDR3 sequence is 13 residues long. The CDR3 DNA is TGTGCCAGCAAGGGGGCAGGGGTGAATGAGCAGTTCTTC. It codes for CASKGAGVNEQFF.

The rearrangement joins TRBV29-1 to TRBJ2-7; 7 bases align to TRBD1. Trimming cost V 5 bases and J 7 bases; bases outside gene matches: 11. CDR1 is SQVTM and CDR2 is ANQGSEA in the germline V gene. The CDR3 is made up of 13 amino acids. CDR3 amino acids: CSVSHSTGREQYF. Here the CDR3 DNA reads TGCAGCGTTTCCCATTCGACAGGGCGGGAGCAGTACTTC.

J is TRBJ1-2 and V is TRBV6-5; D call uncertain. Trimming shortened V by 5 bases and J by 5 bases, and 6 bases separated the two germline ends. CDR3 length: 11 amino acids. Germline loops: CDR1 MNHEY, CDR2 SVGAGI. The CDR3 nucleotides are TGTGCCAGCAGTAGCATTTATGGCTACACCTTC. Amino acid sequence: CASSSIYGYTF.

The chain recombines TRBV7-9 with TRBJ1-2, with TRBD1 as a possible D gene (6 bases). V lost 1 base and J 6 bases, leaving 9 bases between the germline ends. Germline-derived CDR1 and CDR2 are SEHNR and FQNEAQ (reference sequence). The CDR3 runs to 13 residues. In nucleotides, the CDR3 is TGTGCCAGCAGCTTAGGGGCAGGGGATGGCTACACCTTC. It is translated as CASSLGAGDGYTF.

The V call is TRBV7-6, the J call TRBJ1-4, with TRBD1 matching over 8 bases. J gave up 8 bases and V 2 bases, and 16 bases lay outside the gene matches. Germline assignment: CDR1 SGHVS and CDR2 FNYEAQ. This CDR3 is 18 amino acids long. The CDR3 loop reads CASSLSANTRDRREKLFF. As DNA, the CDR3 is TGTGCCAGCAGCTTATCAGCCAATACCCGGGACAGGAGGGAAAAACTGTTTTTT.

The chain combines TRBV6-6 with TRBJ2-7; tentative D call: TRBD2 (7 bases). This CDR3 has 13 residues. Trimming removed 7 bases from V and 6 bases from J, with 16 bases in between. CDR1 is MNHNY and CDR2 is SVGAGI in the germline V gene (reference sequence). CDR3 in amino acids: CASKGTGTTEQYF. CDR3 nucleotide sequence: TGTGCCAGCAAAGGAACAGGGACTACCGAGCAGTACTTC.

The chain has TRBV7-3 and TRBJ2-3, with 7 bases lining up with TRBD2. CDR3 length equals 15 residues. Germline V gene lookup returns CDR1 SGHTA and CDR2 FQGTGA. The junction had 6 bases not matched to a gene; V was cut back by 5 bases and J by 1 base. The CDR3 spells CASSVRRGGTDTQYF. The CDR3 region has the DNA TGTGCCAGCAGCGTAAGACGGGGGGGCACAGATACGCAGTATTTT.

The chain joins TRBV7-8 to TRBJ1-3; a weak D match, TRBD1 (6 bases). Germline V gene lookup returns CDR1 SGHVS and CDR2 FQNEAQ. Trimming took off 1 base at V and 3 bases at J, with 7 bases between the two ends. This CDR3 is 14 amino acids long. The CDR3 sequence: CASSLDRDGNTIYF. CDR3 bases: TGTGCCAGCAGCTTAGACAGGGATGGAAACACCATATATTTT.

The CDR3 reads CASPPVVGGFAEAFF. The CDR3, as DNA: TGTGCCAGCCCGCCGGTCGTAGGAGGCTTCGCTGAAGCTTTCTTT. The chain is built from TRBV28 and TRBJ1-1; the D is unclear. The ends were cut back, 8 bases at V and 6 bases at J, with 22 bases in the middle. This CDR3 has 15 amino acids. The V gene's germline CDR1 is MDHEN and CDR2 SYDVKM.

This chain connects TRBV11-1 to TRBJ2-7; D is unclear. The V end was cut by 6 bases, the J end by 5 bases, with 17 bases between. Germline lookup yields CDR1 SGHAT and CDR2 FQDESV (reference sequence). The CDR3 is 14 residues long. CDR3 protein: CASRHRRFGNEQYF. The CDR3 DNA sequence: TGTGCCAGCAGGCATCGGCGGTTTGGCAACGAGCAGTACTTC.

This chain joins TRBV2 and TRBJ2-4; no clear D. CDR1 and CDR2 (germline): SNHLY, FYNNEI. The CDR3 length is 14 residues. V shed 4 bases and J shed 0 bases, with 7 bases lying between them. The CDR3, as DNA: TGTGCCAGCAGTGGAGATTTAGCCAAAAACATTCAGTACTTC. Translating it yields CASSGDLAKNIQYF.